This TCR beta chain was found in a study of T-cell reconstitution after alpha-beta-depleted transplantation in children. The authors prepared the TCRbeta library with unique molecular identifiers. TCRdb re-called the PCR reads with MiXCR, one entry per CDR3 protein. Among 500,000 to 600,000 distinct CDR3 sequences listed, approximately 32% were seen once. This clonotype has only a few counts. The J segment lost 8 bases and the V segment lost 6 bases, leaving 7 bases of the junction unmatched. The CDR3 spans 14 residues. The material sequenced was PBMCs from the stem cell graft donor, taken from the stem cell graft. The genes are TRBV12-3 or TRBV12-4 and TRBJ2-2, with 9 nucleotides matching TRBD1. This TCR was sampled from a human donor who donated a stem cell graft to a child with aplastic anemia. The CDR3 is CASRGTGFTGELFF. The CDR3 bases are TGTGCCAGCAGAGGGACAGGGTTCACAGGGGAGCTGTTTTTT.